The clone carrying this T cell receptor beta chain was seen a few times. Its target is unknown. Trimming removed 4 bases at V and 1 base at J, with 5 bases between. The CDR3 is 12 residues long. Germline lookup yields CDR1 SGHDT and CDR2 YYEEEE. MiXCR was run by TCRdb on the 5' RACE reads, yielding one entry per CDR3 protein. The profile shows about 330,000 distinct CDR3 sequences, more than 9% of them singletons. The sample comes from a study of identical twins. Regarding the study as a whole: Researchers reported weaker excess twin sharing in beta out-of-frame sequences. Fewer insertions were carried by abundant cord blood beta clonotypes, but none was seen in memory repertoires.

This sample also belongs to another study, concerning yellow fever vaccine responses in identical twins. That report adds: Twins' T cell vaccine responses reportedly looked partly convergent, partly personalized.

The specimen was CD8+ T cells sorted from blood. J is TRBJ1-2 and V is TRBV5-6; D call uncertain. This sequence was found in a woman aged 18-35 years in good health. CDR3 sequence: CASSSYNYGYTF. CDR3 DNA sequence: TGTGCCAGCAGCAGCTATAACTATGGCTACACCTTC.